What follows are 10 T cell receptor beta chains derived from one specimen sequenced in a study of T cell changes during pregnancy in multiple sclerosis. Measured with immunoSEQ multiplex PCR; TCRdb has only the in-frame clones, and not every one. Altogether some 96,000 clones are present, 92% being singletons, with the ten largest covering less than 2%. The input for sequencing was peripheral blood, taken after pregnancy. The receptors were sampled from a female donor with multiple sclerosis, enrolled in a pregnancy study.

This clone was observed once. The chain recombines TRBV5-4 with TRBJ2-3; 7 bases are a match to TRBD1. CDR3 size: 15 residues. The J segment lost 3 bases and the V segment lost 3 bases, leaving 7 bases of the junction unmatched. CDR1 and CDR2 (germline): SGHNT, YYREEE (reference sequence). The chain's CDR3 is CASSSTLDRTDTQYF. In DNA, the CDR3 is TGTGCCAGCAGCTCGACCCTGGACAGGACAGATACGCAGTATTTT.

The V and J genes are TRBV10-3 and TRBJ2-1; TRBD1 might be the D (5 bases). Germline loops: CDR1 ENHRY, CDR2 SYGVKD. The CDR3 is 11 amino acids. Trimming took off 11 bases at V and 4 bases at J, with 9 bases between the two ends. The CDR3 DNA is TGTGCCGCGACAGATTACAATGAGCAGTTCTTC. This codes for CAATDYNEQFF.

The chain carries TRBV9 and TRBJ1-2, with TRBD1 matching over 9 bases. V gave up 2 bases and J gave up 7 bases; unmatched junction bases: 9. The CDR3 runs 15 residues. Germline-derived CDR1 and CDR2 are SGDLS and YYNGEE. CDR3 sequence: CASSVAGQGFSGYTF. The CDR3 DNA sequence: TGTGCCAGCAGCGTGGCTGGACAGGGGTTTAGTGGCTACACCTTC.

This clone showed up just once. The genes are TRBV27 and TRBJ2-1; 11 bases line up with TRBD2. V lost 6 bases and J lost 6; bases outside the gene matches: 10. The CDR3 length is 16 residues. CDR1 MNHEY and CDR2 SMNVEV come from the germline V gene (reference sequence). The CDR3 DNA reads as TGTGCCAGCAGGTTAAAACTAGCGGGAGCGGTCAATGAGCAGTTCTTC. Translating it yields CASRLKLAGAVNEQFF.

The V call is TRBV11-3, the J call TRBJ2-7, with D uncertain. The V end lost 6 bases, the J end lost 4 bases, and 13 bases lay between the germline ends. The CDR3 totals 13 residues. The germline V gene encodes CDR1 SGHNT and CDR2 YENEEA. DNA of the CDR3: TGTGCCAGCAGACGTCCCCCGCAGTACGAGCAGTACTTC. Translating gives CASRRPPQYEQYF.

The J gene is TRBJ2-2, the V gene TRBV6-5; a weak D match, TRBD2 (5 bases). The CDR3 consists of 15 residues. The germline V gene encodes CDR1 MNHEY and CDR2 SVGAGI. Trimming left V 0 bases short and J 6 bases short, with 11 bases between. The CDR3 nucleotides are TGTGCCAGCAGTTACTCGATGTCGGGGTCCGGGGAGCTGTTTTTT. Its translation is CASSYSMSGSGELFF.

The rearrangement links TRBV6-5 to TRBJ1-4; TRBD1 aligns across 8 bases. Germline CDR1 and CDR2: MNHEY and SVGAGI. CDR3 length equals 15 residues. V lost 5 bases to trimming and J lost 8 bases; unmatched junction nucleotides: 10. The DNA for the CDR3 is TGTGCCAGCAGTCGACTGGACAGGGAGCTGGAAAAACTGTTTTTT. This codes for CASSRLDRELEKLFF.

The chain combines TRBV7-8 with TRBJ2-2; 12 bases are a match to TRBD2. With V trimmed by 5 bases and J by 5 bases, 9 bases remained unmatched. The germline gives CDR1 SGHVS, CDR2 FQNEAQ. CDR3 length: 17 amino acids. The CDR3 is CASSILAGGPRTGELFF. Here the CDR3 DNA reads TGTGCCAGCAGCATCCTAGCGGGAGGGCCGAGGACCGGGGAGCTGTTTTTT.

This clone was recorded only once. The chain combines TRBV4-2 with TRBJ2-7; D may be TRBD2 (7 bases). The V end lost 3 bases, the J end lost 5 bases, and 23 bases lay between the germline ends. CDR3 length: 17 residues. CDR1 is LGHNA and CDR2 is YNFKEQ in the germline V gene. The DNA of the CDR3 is TGTGCCAGCAGCCAGGGGGGGCAGTCCGGGACTACCAACGAGCAGTACTTC. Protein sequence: CASSQGGQSGTTNEQYF.

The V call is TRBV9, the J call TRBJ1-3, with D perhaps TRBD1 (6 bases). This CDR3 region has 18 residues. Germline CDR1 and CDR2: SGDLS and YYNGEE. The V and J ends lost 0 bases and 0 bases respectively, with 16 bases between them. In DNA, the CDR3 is TGTGCCAGCAGCGTAGGAAGAGGACAGCGATTCTCTGGAAACACCATATATTTT. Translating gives CASSVGRGQRFSGNTIYF.